This T cell receptor (beta chain) came from a study of T cells and copy number aberrations in small-cell lung cancer (TCRdb year 2021). Notes on the research overall: Whole-exome sequencing of the same tumor regions was paired with TCR repertoire sequencing so that T cell metrics could be related to mutations and copy number aberrations. Tumor TCR data were available for roughly 17 patients, and roughly 13 patients had TCR data from both tumor and normal tissue.

For this chain, trimming is 8 bases at the V end and 4 bases at the J end, and the number of junction bases without a gene match is 4. The CDR3 measures 14 amino acids from cysteine to phenylalanine. Only the CDR3 part of the read is kept: 42 bases, read in frame from the first base. CDR1 and CDR2 were assigned from the germline V gene as MDHEN and SYDVKM. The immunoSEQ hsTCRB Kit, with multiplexed V- and J-gene primers, was used to amplify TCR-beta CDR3 regions from genomic DNA. Unique DNA barcodes were added in a second PCR, and the samples were pooled together with one negative control and one positive control. Pooled TCR-beta libraries were sequenced on an Illumina MiSeq with a 150-cycle paired-end protocol. The paper's processing steps were these. Adaptive Biotechnologies processed the raw sequencing data into a report containing normalized, annotated TCR-beta repertoires. To compute T-cell density, TCR-beta templates were normalized to usable DNA, with usable DNA estimated through amplification of housekeeping genes. Richness was defined as the count of unique rearrangements, and clonality was defined as 1 minus Pielou's evenness. TCRdb took this table from immuneACCESS and kept in-frame rearrangements with V and J called. Such tables lack part of the clones; where checked against another copy, unresolved V genes explain under half of the gap, and the rest is unexplained. V and J calls and clone size come straight from that table; D and trimming were deduced from the DNA. Here the sample has some 7,000 clones; approximately 76% occur a single time. Clones ranked in the top ten supply roughly 10% of the sample.

As regards this clone: Its antigen is not yet known. No qualities accompany the bases; no much larger clone lies one base away.

Findings and caveats that apply to the study as a whole: All specimens were formalin-fixed paraffin-embedded tissue, which is known to introduce sequencing artifacts. Tumors had lower T-cell density, richness and clonality than adjacent lung tissue, though the difference in density was not significant. Because surgical resection is uncommon in small-cell lung cancer, the study was limited by a small sample size, and the findings need validation.

Donors were patients with limited-stage small-cell lung cancer who underwent surgical resection in Hangzhou, China, between about 2007 and 2020. Every donor underwent upfront surgery with no preoperative chemotherapy or radiotherapy, and no donor received immunotherapy either before or after surgery. All 20 or so patients in the sequenced cohort were smokers or heavy second-hand smokers. Adjacent normal lung tissue was taken at least 2 cm away from the tumor margin, and two pathologists confirmed morphologically that the tissue was free of malignant cells. Multi-region TCR-beta sequencing of resected limited-stage small-cell lung cancers and of tumor-adjacent lung tissue was performed to characterize T cell repertoire heterogeneity. The AllPrep DNA/RNA FFPE Kit (Qiagen) was used to extract genomic DNA from FFPE tissue.

Specimen: normal tissue next to the tumor. The source of this sequence is a woman in her seventies with small cell lung cancer. Some clones in this sample may be carry-over from other donors' samples. The chain links TRBV28 with TRBJ2-7, with 14 bases in between that match TRBD2. This receptor carries the CDR3 CASGTSGSRYEQYF. The sequence in DNA is TGTGCCAGCGGGACTAGCGGGAGTAGGTACGAGCAGTACTTC.